The 24 T cell receptor beta chains reported below all come from one sample, sequenced in a study of vaccination and CD4 T cells after COVID-19. Sequencing of cultured CD4+ T cell DNA used the Oncomine TCR Beta short-read assay. TCRdb called the PCR reads again in MiXCR, with one record for every CDR3 protein. Here the sample spans some 15,000 distinct CDR3 sequences, under 65% being singletons. Treatment described: roughly 10-day PBMC culture with coronavirus spike peptide pools or control peptides (ViraFEST assay). What these receptors recognize is not known. Sequenced sample: CD4+ T cells from blood, cultured in vitro. These receptors came from a human donor who had recovered from COVID-19.

The genes are TRBV11-2 and TRBJ2-3, with 7 bases that match TRBD2. The CDR3 sequence is 14 residues long. Germline V gene lookup returns CDR1 SGHAT and CDR2 FQNNGV. V lost 1 base to trimming and J lost 4 bases; unmatched junction nucleotides: 2. The chain's CDR3 is CASSLGLASDTQYF. The CDR3 DNA is TGTGCCAGCAGCTTAGGACTAGCTTCAGATACGCAGTATTTT.

This clonotype has only a few counts. V usage is TRBV15 and J usage is TRBJ2-7, with D hard to call. V lost 0 bases to trimming and J lost 7 bases, with 10 bases between them. The CDR3 runs to 13 residues. The germline V gene has CDR1 LNHNV and CDR2 YYDKDF (reference sequence). The CDR3 DNA reads as TGTGCCACCAGCAGAGATCCCCTTAGAGAGCAGTACTTC. Protein: CATSRDPLREQYF.

CDR3 in amino acids: CASSFTGDSGELFF. CDR3 bases: TGTGCCAGCAGCTTTACAGGGGACTCCGGGGAGCTGTTTTTT. The chain links TRBV7-9 to TRBJ2-2; perhaps TRBD1 as D (7 bases). Per the germline V gene, CDR1 is SEHNR and CDR2 is FQNEAQ (reference sequence). The CDR3 contains 14 residues. The V and J ends lost 3 bases and 6 bases respectively, with 11 bases between them. Full variable domain (rest looked up from reference TRBV7-9 and TRBJ2-2): DTGVSQNPRHKITKRGQNVTFRCDPISEHNRLYWYRQTLGQGPEFLTYFQNEAQLEKSRLLSDRFSAERPKGSFSTLEIQRTEQGDSAMYLCASSFTGDSGELFFGEGSRLTVL.

This clonotype showed up just a few times. The chain recombines TRBV28 with TRBJ1-1; a weak D match, TRBD1 (6 bases). Germline lookup yields CDR1 MDHEN and CDR2 SYDVKM. The CDR3 runs 14 residues. Trimming took 5 bases from V and 1 from J, leaving 11 bases between them. The CDR3 here is CASSVDRTNTEAFF. The CDR3 coding sequence is TGTGCCAGCAGTGTCGACAGGACGAACACTGAAGCTTTCTTT. The full variable domain, its missing parts supplied by reference TRBV28 and TRBJ1-1, is DVKVTQSSRYLVKRTGEKVFLECVQDMDHENMFWYRQDPGLGLRLIYFSYDVKMKEKGDIPEGYSVSREKKERFSLILESASTNQTSMYLCASSVDRTNTEAFFGQGTRLTVV.

This clonotype was counted a few times. The chain couples TRBV7-9 to TRBJ1-2, with 12 bases fitting TRBD1. Germline V gives CDR1 SEHNR, CDR2 FQNEAQ (reference sequence). Trimming cost V 4 bases and J 2 bases; bases outside gene matches: 14. The CDR3 spans 19 residues. CDR3 DNA sequence: TGTGCCAGCAGCTCAGGCAGAAAGGGACAGGGGGCCGGGAACTATGGCTACACCTTC. This sequence encodes CASSSGRKGQGAGNYGYTF. Looking up the rest from reference TRBV7-9 and TRBJ1-2 gives the full variable domain: DTGVSQNPRHKITKRGQNVTFRCDPISEHNRLYWYRQTLGQGPEFLTYFQNEAQLEKSRLLSDRFSAERPKGSFSTLEIQRTEQGDSAMYLCASSSGRKGQGAGNYGYTFGSGTRLTVV.

V is TRBV6-2 or TRBV6-3 and J is TRBJ2-3, with 10 bases fitting TRBD2. V lost 7 bases to trimming and J lost 4 bases; unmatched junction nucleotides: 11. Germline V CDR1 and CDR2: MNHEY, SVGEGT. CDR3 length equals 16 residues. Written as DNA, the CDR3 is TGTGCCAGCAACCAACCCCTGACTAGCGGGCCAGATACGCAGTATTTT. This gives the protein CASNQPLTSGPDTQYF.

The chain combines TRBV20-1 with TRBJ2-3; 7 bases match TRBD2. In germline, CDR1 is DFQATT, CDR2 SNEGSKA (reference sequence). The CDR3 loop spans 13 amino acids. The V segment lost 3 bases and the J segment 4 bases; nucleotides outside the gene matches: 4. CDR3 loop: CSARTGLADTQYF. The CDR3 DNA is TGCAGTGCTAGGACCGGACTAGCAGATACGCAGTATTTT.

The rearrangement links TRBV20-1 to TRBJ2-3, with D maybe TRBD2 (6 bases). Trimming removed 1 base at V and 0 bases at J, with 11 bases between. There are 15 residues in the CDR3. Germline lookup yields CDR1 DFQATT and CDR2 SNEGSKA (reference sequence). CDR3 sequence (DNA): TGCAGTGCTAGAGTTCCTAGCGATAGCACAGATACGCAGTATTTT. As protein: CSARVPSDSTDTQYF.

The chain employs TRBV7-3 and TRBJ2-3, with a tentative D call TRBD2 (6 bases). CDR1 and CDR2 (germline): SGHTA, FQGTGA. The CDR3 sequence is 13 residues long. The ends were cut back, 4 bases at V and 7 bases at J, with 12 bases in the middle. The chain's CDR3 is CASSSPSENTQYF. Here the CDR3 DNA reads TGTGCCAGCAGCTCCCCTAGCGAAAATACGCAGTATTTT. The variable domain in full, with the rest retrieved from reference TRBV7-3 and TRBJ2-3, is GAGVSQTPSNKVTEKGKYVELRCDPISGHTALYWYRQSLGQGPEFLIYFQGTGAADDSGLPNDRFFAVRPEGSVSTLKIQRTERGDSAVYLCASSSPSENTQYFGPGTRLTVL.

The chain employs TRBV20-1 and TRBJ2-7; 13 bases line up with TRBD2. V lost 3 bases, J lost 6 bases, and 8 bases stayed unmatched. This CDR3 is 15 amino acids long. Germline lookup yields CDR1 DFQATT and CDR2 SNEGSKA (reference sequence). CDR3 in amino acids: CSASLGTSGIGEQYF. For the CDR3, the DNA is TGCAGTGCTAGTCTTGGGACTAGCGGGATCGGCGAGCAGTACTTC.

The CDR3 coding sequence is TGTGCCAGCGAGTCCGGGACAGGTGTTAATCAGCCCCAGCATTTT. As protein: CASESGTGVNQPQHF. The chain combines TRBV6-1 with TRBJ1-5, with TRBD1 matching over 8 bases. Germline loops: CDR1 MNHNS, CDR2 SASEGT. Trimming removed 8 bases from V and 4 bases from J; junction bases left unmatched: 10. The CDR3 covers 15 residues.

The chain couples TRBV2 to TRBJ2-5, with a tentative D call TRBD1 (6 bases). The CDR3 is 16 residues long. With 5 bases removed from V and 4 bases from J, the gap between germline ends came to 20 bases. Germline lookup yields CDR1 SNHLY and CDR2 FYNNEI. The CDR3 DNA reads TGTGCCAGCAGTAGTCCGGGACAATATCGGGGAGAGACCCAGTACTTC. It yields the protein CASSSPGQYRGETQYF.

This clonotype was seen only once. The chain couples TRBV7-2 to TRBJ2-1, with 7 bases aligning to TRBD2. The CDR3 loop spans 15 amino acids. Unmatched junction bases numbered 12, after V lost 5 bases and J lost 8 bases. CDR1 and CDR2 from the germline V gene are SGHTA and FQGNSA. CDR3 in DNA: TGTGCCAGCAGCCCTAGTCGGCGGGAGAAGGATGAGCAGTTCTTC. This translates into CASSPSRREKDEQFF.

The V call is TRBV20-1, the J call TRBJ1-5; D not resolved. The ends were cut back, 0 bases at V and 5 bases at J, with 11 bases in the middle. This CDR3 contains 14 residues. CDR1 and CDR2 (germline): DFQATT, SNEGSKA (reference sequence). Here the CDR3 DNA reads TGCAGTGCTAGAGATCGAAGAGGAGATCAGCCCCAGCATTTT. Protein: CSARDRRGDQPQHF.

The J gene is TRBJ2-3, the V gene TRBV11-3, with a weak D call TRBD1 (7 bases). V lost 4 bases and J lost 0, with 17 bases in between. Germline loops: CDR1 SGHNT, CDR2 YENEEA. This CDR3 is built from 17 residues. The CDR3 loop reads CASSSRLTGTSTDTQYF. CDR3 coding DNA: TGTGCCAGCAGCTCCCGATTGACAGGGACTAGCACAGATACGCAGTATTTT.

There are a few counts of this clonotype. The chain has TRBV30 and TRBJ1-5; D gene uncertain. Germline CDR1 and CDR2: GTSNPN and SVGIG (reference sequence). V was trimmed by 1 base and J by 2 bases, leaving 9 bases between them. CDR3 length: 14 amino acids. Here the CDR3 reads CAWSEGGGNQPQHF. CDR3 coding DNA: TGTGCCTGGAGTGAAGGCGGGGGCAATCAGCCCCAGCATTTT.

This clonotype was seen a handful of times. The J gene is TRBJ1-2, the V gene TRBV28, with 7 bases that match TRBD1. With V trimmed by 11 bases and J by 5 bases, 14 bases remained unmatched. From germline, CDR1 is MDHEN and CDR2 SYDVKM. The CDR3 is 14 amino acids. The CDR3 nucleotides are TGTGCCGGACGTTCGACAGGGAGCGGATATGGCTACACCTTC. Translated: CAGRSTGSGYGYTF.

The sample holds a few counts of this clonotype. Here the CDR3 DNA reads TGTGCCAGTACCATGCCGGGACAGGGTCGCCCCGGGGAGCTGTTTTTT. Protein sequence: CASTMPGQGRPGELFF. The rearrangement joins TRBV19 to TRBJ2-2, with 9 bases matching TRBD1. The CDR3 has 16 residues. Trimming took 7 bases from V and 6 from J; bases not matched to a gene: 12. Germline V gene data show CDR1 as LNHDA and CDR2 as SQIVND (reference sequence).

This clonotype was seen only a few times. The gene calls are TRBV18 and TRBJ1-5, with no clear D. Germline V gene data show CDR1 as KGHSH and CDR2 as LQKENI. The CDR3 length is 15 residues. Trimming removed 4 bases at V and 2 bases at J, with 12 bases between. As DNA, the CDR3 is TGTGCCAGCTCACGACGGACGTCCGGCAATCAGCCCCAGCATTTT. It specifies CASSRRTSGNQPQHF. Full variable domain (missing parts from reference TRBV18 and TRBJ1-5): NAGVMQNPRHLVRRRGQEARLRCSPMKGHSHVYWYRQLPEEGLKFMVYLQKENIIDESGMPKERFSAEFPKEGPSILRIQQVVRGDSAAYFCASSRRTSGNQPQHFGDGTRLSIL.

This clonotype was seen a handful of times. The CDR3 is CASSPGLAGGPKTQYF. Here the CDR3 DNA reads TGCGCCAGCAGCCCGGGACTAGCGGGAGGGCCCAAGACCCAGTACTTC. The chain joins TRBV5-1 to TRBJ2-5; 16 bases match TRBD2. Germline V gene sequence: CDR1 SGHRS, CDR2 YFSETQ. The CDR3 is 16 amino acids. Germline trimming cut 4 bases from V and 6 bases from J; bases unmatched to any gene: 6.

This clonotype was recorded a few times. CDR3: CATSAGQGLNGYTF. The CDR3 DNA reads TGTGCCACCAGTGCGGGACAGGGATTAAATGGCTACACCTTC. The chain recombines TRBV24-1 with TRBJ1-2, with 9 nucleotides matching TRBD1. The CDR3 has 14 residues. The V gene's germline CDR1 is KGHDR and CDR2 SFDVKD. With 5 bases clipped from V and 6 bases from J, the junction kept 6 bases outside the gene matches.

The chain links TRBV7-6 to TRBJ2-1; tentatively, D is TRBD1 or TRBD2 (5 bases each). Trimming left V 1 base short and J 7 bases short, with 17 bases between. This CDR3 comprises 16 residues. From germline, CDR1 is SGHVS and CDR2 FNYEAQ. In DNA, the CDR3 is TGTGCCAGCAGCTTAGTATCAATGTGGGGGTCGAATGAGCAGTTCTTC. This sequence encodes CASSLVSMWGSNEQFF.

This chain connects TRBV20-1 to TRBJ2-1, with 12 bases that match TRBD2. This CDR3 has 17 amino acids. Germline loops: CDR1 DFQATT, CDR2 SNEGSKA (reference sequence). The V segment lost 1 base and the J segment 9 bases; nucleotides outside the gene matches: 13. CDR3 amino acids: CSARAGTSGPQRSEQFF. The CDR3 bases are TGCAGTGCTAGAGCCGGGACTAGCGGGCCACAACGGAGTGAGCAGTTCTTC.

CDR3 residues: CASSERTGSNQPQHF. CDR3 DNA: TGTGCCAGCAGCGAGAGGACCGGGAGCAATCAGCCCCAGCATTTT. This chain connects TRBV7-2 to TRBJ1-5, with D uncertain. The CDR3 is made up of 15 amino acids. With 5 bases removed from V and 1 base from J, the gap between germline ends came to 12 bases. Germline values: CDR1 SGHTA, CDR2 FQGNSA.